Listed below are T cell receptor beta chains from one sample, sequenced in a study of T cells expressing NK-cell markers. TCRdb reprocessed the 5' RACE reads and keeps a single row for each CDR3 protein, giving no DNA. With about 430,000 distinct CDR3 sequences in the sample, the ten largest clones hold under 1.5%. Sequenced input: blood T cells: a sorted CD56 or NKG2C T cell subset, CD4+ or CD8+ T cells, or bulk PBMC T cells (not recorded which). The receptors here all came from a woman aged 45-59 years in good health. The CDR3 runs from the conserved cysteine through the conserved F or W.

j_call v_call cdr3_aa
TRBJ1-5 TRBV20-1 CSAGKWGNQPQHF
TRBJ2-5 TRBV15 CATSRGPGGSETQYF
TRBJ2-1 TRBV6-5 CASRPQGAYNEQFF
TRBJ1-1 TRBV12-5 CASGLATGVNTEAFF
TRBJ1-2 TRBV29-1 CSVEPLGGYTF
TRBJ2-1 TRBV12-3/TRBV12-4 CASSLSGGTNEQFF
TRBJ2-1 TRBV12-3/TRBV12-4 CASRSGFTFEQFF
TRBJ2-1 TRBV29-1 CSAAQGNEQFF
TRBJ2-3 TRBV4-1 CASSQGTSGSTDTQYF
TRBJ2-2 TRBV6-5 CASRRTGGVGELFF
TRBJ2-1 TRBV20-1 CSAVEPGRDEQFF
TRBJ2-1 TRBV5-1 CASTLGIQNEQFF
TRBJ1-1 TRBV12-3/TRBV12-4 CASSSIGQLNTEAFF
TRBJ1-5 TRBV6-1 CASSGGDWGQPQHF
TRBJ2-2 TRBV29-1 CSVGMTGNTGELFF
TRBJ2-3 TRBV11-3 CASRNSPLDYGDTQYF
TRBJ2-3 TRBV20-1 CSAPRTGISTDTQYF
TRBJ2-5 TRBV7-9 CASSSDGQQETQYF
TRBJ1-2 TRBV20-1 CSASRTGGDYGYTF
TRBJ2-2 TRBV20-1 CSAHLAGDLTGELFF
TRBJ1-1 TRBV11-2 CASTYVRQNTEAFF
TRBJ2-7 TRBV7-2 CASSPRLREQYF
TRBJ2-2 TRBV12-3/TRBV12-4 CASRLGTVGELFF
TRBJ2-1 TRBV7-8 CASTRSGPSYNEQFF
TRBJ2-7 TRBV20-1 CSGVLTYEQYF
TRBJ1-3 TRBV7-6 CASSLVVAAKIQASGNTIYF
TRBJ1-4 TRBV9 CASSPRDKMGEKLFF
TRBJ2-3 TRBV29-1 CSVGVPAGARDTQYF
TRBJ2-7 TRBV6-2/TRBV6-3 CASFPSKGKASEQYF
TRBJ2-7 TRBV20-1 CSARGDRGDEQYF
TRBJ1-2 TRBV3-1 CASSQLLRDKRGHGYTF
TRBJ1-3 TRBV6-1 CASSQGVPSSGNTIYF
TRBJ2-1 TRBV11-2 CASSLVSFNEQFF